Shown below are 19 T cell receptor beta chains from a single sample sequenced in a study of T cell repertoires in cytomegalovirus infection. These receptors are not linked to any known antigen. TCRdb redid the calling of the reads with MiXCR, one entry per CDR3 protein. The sample lists under 300,000 distinct CDR3 sequences; approximately 22% were seen once. The sample was cultured PBMCs, taken from culture after CMV antigen stimulation. These receptors were taken from a human donor in good health (CMV status not recorded). Some clones in this sample may be carry-over from other donors' samples.

A few counts support this clonotype. The chain employs TRBV6-2 or TRBV6-3 and TRBJ2-3, with 11 nucleotides matching TRBD2. V was clipped by 6 bases and J by 5 bases; unmatched bases: 10. The CDR3 runs 16 residues. The V gene's germline CDR1 is MNHEY and CDR2 SVGEGT. The DNA for the CDR3 is TGTGCCAGCAGGCAGGATTTAGCGGGAGGGGAAGATACGCAGTATTTT. Translation: CASRQDLAGGEDTQYF.

The table lists this clonotype with many counts. CDR3 protein: CASSLAPGGAEGYTF. For the CDR3, the DNA is TGTGCCAGCAGCTTAGCTCCAGGGGGCGCGGAAGGCTACACCTTC. V and J are TRBV7-2 and TRBJ1-2, with 8 bases lining up with TRBD1. The CDR3 loop spans 15 amino acids. V shed 0 bases and J 8 bases; nucleotides not matched to a gene: 8. CDR1 is SGHTA and CDR2 is FQGNSA in the germline V gene. Variable domain in full (rest from reference TRBV7-2 and TRBJ1-2): GAGVSQSPSNKVTEKGKDVELRCDPISGHTALYWYRQSLGQGLEFLIYFQGNSAPDKSGLPSDRFSAERTGGSVSTLTIQRTQQEDSAVYLCASSLAPGGAEGYTFGSGTRLTVV.

The V call is TRBV7-9, the J call TRBJ2-1; D not resolved. The CDR3 totals 14 residues. Trimming took 5 bases from V and 12 from J, leaving 20 bases between them. Germline-derived CDR1 and CDR2 are SEHNR and FQNEAQ (reference sequence). The CDR3 loop reads CASSMETTPWGQFF. CDR3 DNA sequence: TGTGCCAGCAGCATGGAGACAACTCCTTGGGGGCAGTTCTTC.

This clonotype is a singleton in its sample. This rearrangement joins TRBV6-6 to TRBJ2-5; TRBD2 matches at 7 bases. CDR1 and CDR2 (germline): MNHNY, SVGAGI (reference sequence). After removal of 7 bases from V and 2 bases from J, the junction contained 4 bases not matched to a gene. The CDR3 is 13 amino acids. CDR3 coding DNA: TGTGCCAGCAAGGAGGGAGGGCAAGAGACCCAGTACTTC. Amino acids: CASKEGGQETQYF.

This clonotype appeared many times. The chain recombines TRBV18 with TRBJ1-3; D gene unclear. This CDR3 comprises 14 residues. Germline lookup yields CDR1 KGHSH and CDR2 LQKENI. V lost 3 bases, J lost 0 bases, and 6 bases lay in between. The CDR3 reads CASSPASSGNTIYF. CDR3 in DNA: TGTGCCAGCTCACCTGCGAGCTCTGGAAACACCATATATTTT.

The chain couples TRBV6-2 or TRBV6-3 to TRBJ2-1, with unresolved D. The V end lost 6 bases, the J end lost 8 bases, and 14 bases lay between the germline ends. Germline assignment: CDR1 MNHEY and CDR2 SVGEGT. The CDR3 is 13 amino acids. Written as DNA, the CDR3 is TGTGCCAGCAGCCCTAGGCTTAGTTATGAGCAGTTCTTC. Encoded protein: CASSPRLSYEQFF.

At least ten counts were recorded for this clonotype. The chain combines TRBV11-1 with TRBJ1-2, with a possible D match to TRBD1 (6 bases). This CDR3 has 12 residues. In germline, CDR1 is SGHAT, CDR2 FQDESV (reference sequence). The V end lost 5 bases, the J end lost 5 bases, and 9 bases lay between the germline ends. CDR3: CASSTQGYGYTF. The CDR3 DNA sequence: TGTGCCAGCAGCACTCAGGGGTATGGCTACACCTTC.

This clonotype was observed many times. CDR3 protein: CASSLVRKSLGSPLHF. CDR3 coding DNA: TGTGCCAGCAGCTTAGTAAGGAAAAGCTTGGGGTCACCCCTCCACTTT. The chain carries TRBV7-2 and TRBJ1-6; D is uncertain. Trimming pared 1 base from V and 10 bases from J, leaving 17 bases between. The length of the CDR3 is 16 residues. CDR1 is SGHTA, CDR2 FQGNSA, per germline. Drawing the rest from reference TRBV7-2 and TRBJ1-6, the complete variable domain is GAGVSQSPSNKVTEKGKDVELRCDPISGHTALYWYRQSLGQGLEFLIYFQGNSAPDKSGLPSDRFSAERTGGSVSTLTIQRTQQEDSAVYLCASSLVRKSLGSPLHFGNGTRLTVT.

This clonotype was seen more than once but under ten times. The V call is TRBV20-1, the J call TRBJ2-7, with 12 bases fitting TRBD2. The V gene end was trimmed by 5 bases and the J gene end by 6 bases; junction bases not matched to a gene: 11. There are 15 residues in the CDR3. Per germline, CDR1 DFQATT and CDR2 SNEGSKA (reference sequence). CDR3 protein: CSARASGRAWAEQYV. CDR3 coding DNA: TGCAGTGCTCGGGCTAGCGGGAGGGCCTGGGCCGAGCAGTACGTC.

This rearrangement joins TRBV20-1 to TRBJ2-1; tentative D call: TRBD2 (7 bases). The CDR3 is 16 amino acids. V was shortened by 0 bases and J by 0 bases, with 12 bases between the two germline ends. Germline CDR1 DFQATT, CDR2 SNEGSKA (reference sequence). The CDR3 spells CSARDGGGSSYNEQFF. The CDR3 region has the DNA TGCAGTGCTAGAGATGGGGGCGGGAGCTCCTACAATGAGCAGTTCTTC.

The genes are TRBV6-2 or TRBV6-3 and TRBJ2-3; perhaps D is TRBD1 or TRBD2 (5 bases each). Germline V CDR1 and CDR2: MNHEY, SVGEGT. V was clipped by 8 bases and J by 2 bases, with 17 bases between them. The CDR3 runs to 15 residues. Here the CDR3 DNA reads TGTGCCAGCTGCCGGACCGGGGCCCTCACAGATACGCAGTATTTT. Translated, it gives CASCRTGALTDTQYF.

In its sample, this clonotype was seen many times. This sequence joins TRBV11-3 and TRBJ2-1; 8 bases are shared with TRBD2. The J segment lost 7 bases and the V segment lost 6 bases, leaving 11 bases of the junction unmatched. Germline V CDR1 and CDR2: SGHNT, YENEEA. The CDR3 has 15 residues. This CDR3 is CASSPHLAGGNEQFF. The CDR3 DNA sequence: TGTGCCAGCAGTCCTCACCTGGCGGGGGGTAATGAGCAGTTCTTC.

This clonotype was seen a few times. The chain recombines TRBV7-2 with TRBJ1-5; D is unclear. The CDR3 covers 15 residues. CDR1 is SGHTA and CDR2 is FQGNSA in the germline V gene. V lost 1 base to trimming and J lost 3 bases, with 10 bases between them. DNA of the CDR3: TGTGCCAGCAGCTTAGAGCCTGGGGTCAATCAGCCCCAGCATTTT. Translation gives CASSLEPGVNQPQHF.

This chain connects TRBV15 to TRBJ1-4; perhaps TRBD1 as D (6 bases). The V gene lost 3 bases and the J gene lost 6 bases, with 14 bases spanning the gap. The CDR3 is 15 residues long. The germline V gene has CDR1 LNHNV and CDR2 YYDKDF (reference sequence). CDR3 DNA: TGTGCCACCAGCAGGAAACGTACAGGGCATGAAAAACTGTTTTTT. Its protein is CATSRKRTGHEKLFF.

This clonotype occurred a few times. The rearrangement links TRBV7-2 to TRBJ2-1; possible D gene TRBD2, 7 bases. Germline lookup yields CDR1 SGHTA and CDR2 FQGNSA. This CDR3 contains 16 residues. The ends were cut back, 5 bases at V and 2 bases at J, with 16 bases in the middle. CDR3 sequence reads: CASSLGLGGTYNEQFF. In nucleotides, the CDR3 is TGTGCCAGCAGCCTTGGACTAGGGGGTACCTACAATGAGCAGTTCTTC.

V usage is TRBV4-3 and J usage is TRBJ2-1; D is unresolved. V was clipped by 2 bases and J by 3 bases, with 11 bases between them. Germline CDR1 and CDR2: LGHNA and YSLEER. This CDR3 spans 15 amino acids. CDR3 sequence: CASSQSRAYYNEQFF. DNA for the CDR3: TGCGCCAGCAGCCAAAGTAGGGCCTACTACAATGAGCAGTTCTTC.

This clonotype appeared many times. This chain connects TRBV7-9 to TRBJ2-1; D remains unclear. Germline CDR1 is SEHNR and CDR2 is FQNEAQ (reference sequence). This CDR3 comprises 15 residues. Between the trimmed V and J ends, which lost 3 bases and 4 bases, there was a span of 13 bases. In DNA, the CDR3 is TGTGCCAGCAGCTTCGAGGAAAGCGTATACAATGAGCAGTTCTTC. It translates to CASSFEESVYNEQFF.

In its sample, this clonotype was seen a few times. The CDR3 DNA is TGTGCCAGCAGCTCCCCGGGTGCGAACATTCAGTACTTC. Encoded protein: CASSSPGANIQYF. The chain combines TRBV6-5 with TRBJ2-4, with D hard to call. Trimming removed 6 bases at V and 7 bases at J, with 13 bases between. This CDR3 is 13 amino acids long. The germline CDR1 and CDR2 sequences are MNHEY and SVGAGI.

The chain joins TRBV15 to TRBJ1-6; D gene ambiguous. The V gene's germline CDR1 is LNHNV and CDR2 YYDKDF (reference sequence). There are 13 residues in the CDR3. V was shortened by 1 base and J by 9 bases, with 7 bases between the two germline ends. The CDR3 DNA reads as TGTGCCACCAGCAGAGTCAGGCGTTCACCCCTCCACTTT. It is translated as CATSRVRRSPLHF.